Presented here are 8 T cell receptor beta chains from one specimen sequenced in a study of human T cells and chemical hapten exposure. TCRdb re-analysed the RACE reads in MiXCR, keeping a single row per CDR3 protein. The sample records 300,000 to 450,000 distinct CDR3 sequences, 4% to 5.5% being singletons. Time point of the sample: patch test 1, 2 weeks after DPC sensitization. Treatment here: therapeutic diphenylcyclopropenone sensitization with weekly scalp DPC. Sample: whole blood, taken in connection with sensitization to the hapten diphenylcyclopropenone (DPC). These receptors all stem from a woman in her forties or fifties with alopecia areata. Some clones in this sample may be carry-over from other donors' samples.

This clonotype was seen at least ten times. The chain combines TRBV11-2 with TRBJ2-1; perhaps TRBD1 as D (6 bases). In germline, CDR1 is SGHAT, CDR2 FQNNGV. This CDR3 contains 11 residues. V was trimmed by 8 bases and J by 7 bases, leaving 9 bases between them. The CDR3 DNA sequence: TGTGCCAGCGGAACAGGGAATGAGCAGTTCTTC. Protein product: CASGTGNEQFF.

Ten or more counts support this clonotype. This chain joins TRBV15 and TRBJ1-4; possibly TRBD1 for D (5 bases). The CDR3 is 16 residues long. Germline V lookup: CDR1 LNHNV, CDR2 YYDKDF (reference sequence). The ends were cut back, 4 bases at V and 2 bases at J, with 14 bases in the middle. DNA of the CDR3: TGTGCCACCAGCACCGCCTTGACAGCGACTAATGAAAAACTGTTTTTT. Translating gives CATSTALTATNEKLFF.

J is TRBJ2-1 and V is TRBV7-2; tentatively, D is TRBD1 (6 bases). In germline, CDR1 is SGHTA, CDR2 FQGNSA. The V gene lost 1 base and the J gene lost 9 bases, with 19 bases spanning the gap. The CDR3 extends over 16 amino acids. CDR3 protein: CASSLGGDIPSTEQFF. CDR3 nucleotide sequence: TGTGCCAGCAGCTTAGGAGGGGACATCCCCAGCACTGAGCAGTTCTTC.

In its sample, this clonotype was seen many times. The V call is TRBV28, the J call TRBJ2-7; D possibly corresponds to TRBD1 (5 bases). This CDR3 spans 14 amino acids. Germline lookup yields CDR1 MDHEN and CDR2 SYDVKM. V lost 10 bases, J lost 6 bases, and 22 bases lay in between. CDR3 nucleotides: TGTGCCATCCGTGGTGCTGGTAGGGGTAGCGAGCAGTACTTC. Encoded protein: CAIRGAGRGSEQYF.

This clonotype occurred many times. The genes are TRBV7-9 and TRBJ1-5; D unresolved. The CDR3 is 14 residues long. Deletions cut 6 bases from V and 0 bases from J, with 9 bases between. Germline CDR1 SEHNR, CDR2 FQNEAQ (reference sequence). CDR3 bases: TGTGCCAGCAGTGCGGGGAATAGCAATCAGCCCCAGCATTTT. This sequence encodes CASSAGNSNQPQHF.

This chain uses TRBV4-1 with TRBJ2-2; D unclear. Trimming left V 1 base short and J 7 bases short, with 4 bases between. The CDR3 totals 12 residues. CDR1 and CDR2 (germline): MGHRA, YSYEKL. CDR3 amino acids: CASSQAIGELFF. In DNA, the CDR3 is TGCGCCAGCAGCCAAGCGATCGGGGAGCTGTTTTTT.

The genes are TRBV28 and TRBJ2-1; the match to TRBD2 covers 8 bases. The germline V gene encodes CDR1 MDHEN and CDR2 SYDVKM. The CDR3 runs to 16 residues. After removal of 6 bases from V and 9 bases from J, the junction contained 16 bases not matched to a gene. The CDR3 region has the DNA TGTGCCAGCAGAGCCTTAGGTTGGAGCGGGGGATTTGAGCAGTTCTTC. Protein: CASRALGWSGGFEQFF.

At least ten counts were recorded for this clonotype. The CDR3: CASSFPAGGRSPLHF. As DNA, the CDR3 is TGTGCCAGCAGCTTCCCGGCAGGGGGTCGTTCACCCCTCCACTTT. The chain recombines TRBV5-6 with TRBJ1-6, with 7 bases identical to TRBD1. The CDR3 loop spans 15 amino acids. Germline assignment: CDR1 SGHDT and CDR2 YYEEEE. The trim removed 2 bases at V and 9 bases at J, leaving 8 bases unmatched.